This TCR beta chain originates from a study of identical twins. In this sample, this clonotype turned up many times. CDR1 and CDR2 (germline): MNHEY, SVGEGT. The germline V and J ends were trimmed by 6 bases and 5 bases, with 9 bases remaining between them. This CDR3 contains 12 residues. TCRdb reanalysed the 5' RACE reads using MiXCR and keeps one entry per CDR3 protein. The profile covers approximately 94,000 distinct CDR3 sequences, with 5.9% appearing a single time and about 12% taken by the ten largest. The receptor comes from a woman between 45 and 60 years old in good health. V and J are TRBV6-2 or TRBV6-3 and TRBJ2-3; D may be TRBD2 (6 bases). Source material: memory T cells sorted from blood. The CDR3 region is CASRGLGDTQYF. Here the CDR3 DNA reads TGTGCCAGCAGGGGACTGGGAGATACGCAGTATTTT.